The present entry profiles one TCR beta chain with its context. The sample holds a few counts of this clone. The antigen it binds to is not known. The sample holds no much larger clone one base away, and base qualities are not on file. From V the trimming removes 5 bases and from J it removes 2 bases, while the gene matches leave 4 bases of the junction unaccounted for. The CDR3 starts with the cysteine, ends with the phenylalanine, and has 15 residues. The kept DNA is CDR3 alone, 45 bases in frame from the first base. Based on the germline V gene, the CDR1 and CDR2 sequences are MNHEY and SVGAGI. TCRbeta CDR3 regions were amplified from genomic DNA by means of the immunoSEQ Assay, a bias-controlled multiplex PCR. The published analysis was carried out like this. The number of nucleated cells in each sample was estimated by amplification of reference gene primers within the assay. To quantify the absolute abundance of each unique TCRbeta CDR3 rearrangement, sequence reads were collapsed and filtered. For each sample, productive Simpson clonality was calculated as the square root of Simpson's diversity index across productive rearrangements. Imported from immuneACCESS, the table was reduced by TCRdb to in-frame sequences with V and J called. These copies leave out some clones; in studies compared against another copy, an unresolved V gene accounts for under half, and the cause of the remainder is not known. V and J calls and clone size are those listed in that table; D and trimming were worked out from the DNA. This sample comprises about 55,000 clones, 88% of them detected only once. The ten largest clones take up approximately 8% of the sample.

Whole blood was collected in K2EDTA tubes by collaborating institutions according to the institutions' own protocols. For TCRbeta analysis, collaborators shipped samples as frozen whole blood, isolated PBMCs, or DNA extracted from either of those sample types. This entry comes from a study of blood T cell repertoires in COVID-19 (TCRdb year 2020). About the full investigation: Collaborator samples came from the United States, Italy and Spain and covered acute and convalescent phases of COVID-19. The material from the prospective study consisted of cDNA or gDNA derived from T cells, B-cell-depleted T cells, or PBMCs. Deeply sampled blood TCRbeta repertoires from subjects exposed to, actively infected with, or recovered from COVID-19 were included in the dataset. A freely available public database, intended as a resource for researchers studying the immune response to SARS-CoV-2, is where the repertoires were released. The samples were drawn from two sources: the first 160 participants of the ongoing ImmuneRACE study, and over 1,000 subjects contributed by 6 global collaborators. The sample metadata nearly always contained a de-identified subject ID, COVID-19 status, age in years and sex. Where available, HLA class I and class II types were taken from metadata supplied by the sample provider and were not determined by assay-based typing. The paper as a whole reports these results and caveats: The amount of clinical and demographic metadata varied by source and participant and was provided uncurated.

The TCR comes from a man between 60 and 75 years old with active COVID-19. Rearrangement joined TRBV6-5 to TRBJ2-2; the junction holds 8 bases that match TRBD2. Sequenced: peripheral blood. The CDR3 protein sequence reads: CASSLAGSNTGELFF. At the DNA level, the sequence is TGTGCCAGCAGTCTAGCGGGTAGTAACACCGGGGAGCTGTTTTTT.